The 11 T cell receptor beta chains below all came from one sample that was sequenced in a study of identical twins. One entry per CDR3 protein results from TCRdb running MiXCR on the 5' RACE reads. Of around 340,000 distinct CDR3 sequences listed, approximately 9.1% are singletons. Material for sequencing was naive T cells sorted from blood. The receptors shown here come from a woman aged 45-65 years in good health.

Only a few counts were recorded for this clonotype. The chain links TRBV5-1 to TRBJ2-2; the D gene is possibly TRBD2 (5 bases). V was shortened by 4 bases and J by 6 bases, with 10 bases between the two germline ends. Looked up from germline, CDR1 is SGHRS and CDR2 is YFSETQ. CDR3 size: 13 residues. This CDR3 reads CASSRTEAGELFF. In DNA, the CDR3 is TGCGCCAGCAGCAGGACGGAGGCCGGGGAGCTGTTTTTT. The variable domain in full, with the rest retrieved from reference TRBV5-1 and TRBJ2-2, is KAGVTQTPRYLIKTRGQQVTLSCSPISGHRSVSWYQQTPGQGLQFLFEYFSETQRNKGNFPGRFSGRQFSNSRSEMNVSTLELGDSALYLCASSRTEAGELFFGEGSRLTVL.

J is TRBJ2-3 and V is TRBV2, with D possibly TRBD2 on 6 matching bases. Germline V gene data show CDR1 as SNHLY and CDR2 as FYNNEI. The CDR3 has 15 amino acids. The V and J ends lost 1 base and 6 bases respectively, with 14 bases between them. The CDR3 nucleotides are TGTGCCAGCAGTGAAGAGGCTAGCGTGGCCGATACGCAGTATTTT. Residues: CASSEEASVADTQYF.

A few counts support this clonotype. The V and J genes are TRBV7-8 and TRBJ2-7, with 9 bases fitting TRBD1. CDR1 and CDR2 (germline): SGHVS, FQNEAQ. Trimming took 5 bases from V and 10 from J; bases not matched to a gene: 6. This CDR3 spans 12 amino acids. DNA of the CDR3: TGTGCCAGCAGCAGGACAGGGGCGGAACAGTACGTC. It codes for CASSRTGAEQYV.

The rearrangement links TRBV7-2 to TRBJ2-7; D perhaps matches TRBD2 (6 bases). CDR3 size: 14 residues. V lost 1 base, J lost 1 base, and 8 bases lay in between. Germline CDR1 SGHTA, CDR2 FQGNSA. The CDR3 loop is CASSLEGTSYEQYF. CDR3 sequence (DNA): TGTGCCAGCAGCTTAGAAGGGACTTCCTACGAGCAGTACTTC.

This clonotype has only one observation. The CDR3 does not close with the conserved phenylalanine or tryptophan, likely indicating a read error. The CDR3 loop is CASKELATNEKLFL. For the CDR3, the DNA is TGTGCCAGCAAAGAGCTCGCAACTAATGAAAAACTGTTTTTA. The chain joins TRBV2 to TRBJ1-4; D gene unclear. Germline assignment: CDR1 SNHLY and CDR2 FYNNEI. This CDR3 contains 14 residues. Trimming cost V 7 bases and J 0 bases, with 9 bases left between them.

This clonotype was seen many times. J is TRBJ2-7 and V is TRBV29-1; TRBD2 matches at 11 bases. The CDR3 totals 13 residues. V lost 5 bases, J lost 3 bases, and 3 bases stayed unmatched. From germline, CDR1 is SQVTM and CDR2 ANQGSEA. The CDR3 reads CSVRTSGRYEQYF. The CDR3 bases are TGCAGCGTTAGGACTAGCGGGCGCTACGAGCAGTACTTC.

Remarks on this clonotype: This could be a read error, since a much larger clone is one nucleotide away. The rearrangement joins TRBV12-3 or TRBV12-4 to TRBJ2-3; D unclear. CDR3 length equals 13 residues. The V and J ends lost 3 bases and 1 base respectively, with 5 bases between them. Here the CDR3 reads CASSFGRTDTQYF. The CDR3 DNA reads as TGTGCCAGCAGTTTTGGCCGCACAGATACGCAGTATTTT.

The chain is built from TRBV27 and TRBJ2-7; TRBD2 matches 7 bases. The CDR3 sequence is 15 residues long. V gave up 3 bases and J gave up 2 bases; unmatched junction bases: 7. Germline lookup yields CDR1 MNHEY and CDR2 SMNVEV (reference sequence). The CDR3 DNA is TGTGCCAGCAGTTTGCGTAGCGGGCAAACCTACGAGCAGTACTTC. Protein product: CASSLRSGQTYEQYF.

This clonotype turned up a few times. V gene TRBV6-5 combines with J gene TRBJ1-2; tentatively, D is TRBD1 (6 bases). Germline V CDR1 and CDR2: MNHEY, SVGAGI. The length of the CDR3 is 13 residues. V gave up 8 bases and J gave up 4 bases, with 14 bases separating them. CDR3 DNA: TGTGCCAGCCAATCGGGGGCTAGCTATGGCTACACCTTC. It yields the protein CASQSGASYGYTF.

This clonotype was seen more than once but under ten times. The CDR3 DNA reads TGTGCCAGCAGCTTAACCCGAACTAGAAGAGACAATGAGCAGTTCTTC. Its translation is CASSLTRTRRDNEQFF. V usage is TRBV11-2 and J usage is TRBJ2-1, with D maybe TRBD2 (5 bases). Trimming took off 2 bases at V and 5 bases at J, with 16 bases between the two ends. Germline CDR1 SGHAT, CDR2 FQNNGV. The CDR3 covers 16 residues.

The chain recombines TRBV7-9 with TRBJ2-6; weak D call: TRBD1 (5 bases). This CDR3 region has 18 residues. V was pared by 1 base and J by 0 bases, with 13 bases between. Germline loops: CDR1 SEHNR, CDR2 FQNEAQ (reference sequence). The CDR3 DNA follows: TGTGCCAGCAGCTTAGTTGGGGCAAAATACTCTGGGGCCAACGTCCTGACTTTC. It codes for CASSLVGAKYSGANVLTF. Combining the CDR3 with reference TRBV7-9 and TRBJ2-6 gives the whole variable domain DTGVSQNPRHKITKRGQNVTFRCDPISEHNRLYWYRQTLGQGPEFLTYFQNEAQLEKSRLLSDRFSAERPKGSFSTLEIQRTEQGDSAMYLCASSLVGAKYSGANVLTFGAGSRLTVL.